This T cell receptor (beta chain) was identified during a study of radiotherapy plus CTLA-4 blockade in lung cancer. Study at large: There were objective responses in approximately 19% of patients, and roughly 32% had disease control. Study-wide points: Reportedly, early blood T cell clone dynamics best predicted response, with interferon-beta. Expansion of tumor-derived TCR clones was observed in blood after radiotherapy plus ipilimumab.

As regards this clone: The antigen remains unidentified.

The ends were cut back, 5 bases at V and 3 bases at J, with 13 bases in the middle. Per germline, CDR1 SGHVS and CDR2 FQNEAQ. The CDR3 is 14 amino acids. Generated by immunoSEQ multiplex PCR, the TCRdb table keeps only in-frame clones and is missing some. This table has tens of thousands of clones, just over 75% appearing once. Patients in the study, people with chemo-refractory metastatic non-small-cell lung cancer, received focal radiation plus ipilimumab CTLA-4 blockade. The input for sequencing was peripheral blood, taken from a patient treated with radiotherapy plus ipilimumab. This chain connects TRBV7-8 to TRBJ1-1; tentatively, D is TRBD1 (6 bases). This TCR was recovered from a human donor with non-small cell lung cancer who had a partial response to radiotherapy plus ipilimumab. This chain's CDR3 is CASSHDRRHTEAFF. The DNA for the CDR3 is TGTGCCAGCAGCCACGACAGGCGCCACACTGAAGCTTTCTTT. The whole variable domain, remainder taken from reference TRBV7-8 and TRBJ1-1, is GAGVSQSPRYKVAKRGQDVALRCDPISGHVSLFWYQQALGQGPEFLTYFQNEAQLDKSGLPSDRFFAERPEGSVSTLKIQRTQQEDSAVYLCASSHDRRHTEAFFGQGTRLTVV.